These 9 T cell receptor beta chains share one sample of origin, sequenced in a study of Graves' ophthalmopathy and Graves' hyperthyroidism. RNA transcripts were the template, and TCR beta CDR3 regions were amplified from them. HTBI primers primed a first-round RT-PCR, and a second-round multiplex PCR followed. TCRdb re-called the multiplex PCR reads with MiXCR, one entry per CDR3 protein. The data contain about 400,000 distinct CDR3 sequences, about 17% of them seen just once; the ten biggest clones take up 1.6%. The specimen was peripheral blood. All receptors come from a woman aged 18-29 years with Graves' ophthalmopathy.

This clonotype was seen repeatedly, ten times or more. V and J are TRBV15 and TRBJ1-1; no reliable D call. Looked up from germline, CDR1 is LNHNV and CDR2 is YYDKDF (reference sequence). V dropped 1 base and J dropped 0 bases, with 6 bases sitting between them. The CDR3 is 14 residues long. The CDR3 DNA sequence: TGTGCCACCAGCAGAGCGGGTGTGAACACTGAAGCTTTCTTT. It codes for CATSRAGVNTEAFF.

This clonotype was observed many times. In nucleotides, the CDR3 is TGTGCCACCCGACAGGGATCCGAGACCCAGTACTTC. Its translation is CATRQGSETQYF. V gene TRBV28 combines with J gene TRBJ2-5; TRBD1 aligns across 7 bases. V shed 10 bases, J shed 5 bases, and the junction held 7 bases outside the gene matches. The CDR3 runs 12 residues. Germline lookup yields CDR1 MDHEN and CDR2 SYDVKM.

In its sample, this clonotype was seen many times. J is TRBJ2-5 and V is TRBV12-3 or TRBV12-4; either TRBD1 or TRBD2 may supply D (5 bases each). Trimming removed 5 bases at V and 1 base at J, with 17 bases between. There are 16 residues in the CDR3. This CDR3 reads CASSPNSWGFQETQYF. CDR3 coding DNA: TGTGCCAGCAGTCCCAATAGTTGGGGGTTCCAAGAGACCCAGTACTTC.

This clonotype was picked up many times. The chain employs TRBV11-2 and TRBJ2-7; D uncertain. Trimming cost V 4 bases and J 3 bases, with 10 bases left between them. CDR3 size: 13 residues. In germline, CDR1 is SGHAT, CDR2 FQNNGV. In nucleotides, the CDR3 is TGTGCCAGCAGCTACTTACCGAACTACGAGCAGTACTTC. It is translated as CASSYLPNYEQYF.

Many counts were recorded for this clonotype. The rearrangement links TRBV27 to TRBJ1-1; D not resolved. V lost 2 bases to trimming and J lost 0 bases, with 10 bases between them. There are 15 residues in the CDR3. Looked up from germline, CDR1 is MNHEY and CDR2 is SMNVEV (reference sequence). The CDR3 coding sequence is TGTGCCAGCAGTTTAGGCGGCAGATTGAACACTGAAGCTTTCTTT. As protein: CASSLGGRLNTEAFF.

This clonotype was seen many times. V gene TRBV6-5 combines with J gene TRBJ2-7, with D tentatively TRBD1 (6 bases). Germline loops: CDR1 MNHEY, CDR2 SVGAGI. The CDR3 sequence is 15 residues long. V was clipped by 4 bases and J by 3 bases, with 16 bases between them. In nucleotides, the CDR3 is TGTGCCAGCAGTTTGCAGTCCGGGGACAACTACGAGCAGTACTTC. Protein: CASSLQSGDNYEQYF.

The chain recombines TRBV7-8 with TRBJ2-7, with 10 nucleotides matching TRBD1. CDR1 and CDR2 from the germline V gene are SGHVS and FQNEAQ. V lost 1 base, J lost 5 bases, and 2 bases stayed unmatched. CDR3 length: 14 amino acids. Here the CDR3 reads CASSLDGTGDEQYF. CDR3 sequence (DNA): TGTGCCAGCAGCTTAGACGGGACAGGGGACGAGCAGTACTTC.

This chain uses TRBV6-1 with TRBJ1-3, with 8 bases that match TRBD1. Germline V gene data show CDR1 as MNHNS and CDR2 as SASEGT. V trimming: 6 bases; J trimming: 3 bases; junction bases outside the gene matches: 7. This CDR3 spans 15 amino acids. The CDR3 sequence is CASRDRGGDGNTIYF. The DNA of the CDR3 is TGTGCCAGCAGAGACAGGGGTGGGGATGGAAACACCATATATTTT.

This clonotype was seen ten or more times. V gene TRBV7-2 combines with J gene TRBJ2-5; D is undetermined. V dropped 1 base and J dropped 5 bases, with 14 bases sitting between them. Germline V lookup: CDR1 SGHTA, CDR2 FQGNSA. The CDR3 runs 15 residues. The CDR3 is CASSLDVSRKETQYF. The CDR3 region has the DNA TGTGCCAGCAGCTTAGACGTTTCTAGGAAGGAGACCCAGTACTTC.